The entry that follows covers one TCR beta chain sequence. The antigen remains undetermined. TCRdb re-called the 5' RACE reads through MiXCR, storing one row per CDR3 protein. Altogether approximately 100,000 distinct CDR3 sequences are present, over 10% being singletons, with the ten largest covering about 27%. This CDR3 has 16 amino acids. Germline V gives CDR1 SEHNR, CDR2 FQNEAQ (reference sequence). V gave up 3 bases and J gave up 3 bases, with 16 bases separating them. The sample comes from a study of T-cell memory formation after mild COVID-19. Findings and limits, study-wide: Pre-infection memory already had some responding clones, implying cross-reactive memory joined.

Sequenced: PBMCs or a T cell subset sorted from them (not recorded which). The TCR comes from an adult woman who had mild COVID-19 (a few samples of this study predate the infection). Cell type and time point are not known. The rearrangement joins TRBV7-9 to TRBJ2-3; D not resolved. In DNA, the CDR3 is TGTGCCAGCAGCTTCGTAGTGGAGATCAAAACAGATACGCAGTATTTT. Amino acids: CASSFVVEIKTDTQYF.